This record looks at one T cell receptor beta chain sequence and its context. This entry is derived from a study of HIV-infected patients and healthy controls. A single record per CDR3 protein comes from TCRdb applying MiXCR to the 5' RACE reads. The sample has 70,000 or so distinct CDR3 sequences, less than 20% seen once. V lost 4 bases, J lost 4 bases, and 14 bases lay in between. The CDR3 is 14 amino acids. The germline V gene encodes CDR1 SGDLS and CDR2 YYNGEE. This receptor was identified in a human donor in good health. The V gene is TRBV9, the J gene TRBJ1-2; D call uncertain. The sequenced material came from CD4+ T cells from blood. CDR3 amino acids: CASSPLASGYGYTF. DNA of the CDR3: TGTGCCAGCAGCCCCTTGGCCAGTGGCTATGGCTACACCTTC.